Listed here are 30 T cell receptor beta chains from one sample, sequenced in a study of OX40 agonist ivuxolimab in advanced cancers. Clones were read by immunoSEQ multiplex PCR, and TCRdb kept only the in-frame ones, dropping some. The table lists about 71,000 clones, more than 75% of them singletons. Specimen: CD4+ or CD8+ T cells sorted from blood, collected in a trial of the OX40 agonist ivuxolimab. Receptors originate from an adult with an advanced solid tumor such as melanoma, head and neck, liver or kidney cancer.

The V gene is TRBV5-4, the J gene TRBJ1-2, with D tentatively TRBD1 (5 bases). CDR1 is SGHNT, CDR2 YYREEE, per germline (reference sequence). The V end was cut by 0 bases, the J end by 2 bases, with 5 bases between. The CDR3 runs 13 residues. The CDR3 spells CASSLGQNYGYTF. CDR3 bases: TGTGCCAGCAGCTTGGGACAGAACTATGGCTACACCTTC. Complete variable domain (other parts from reference TRBV5-4 and TRBJ1-2): ETGVTQSPTHLIKTRGQQVTLRCSSQSGHNTVSWYQQALGQGPQFIFQYYREEENGRGNFPPRFSGLQFPNYSSELNVNALELDDSALYLCASSLGQNYGYTFGSGTRLTVV.

This clone appeared a single time. J is TRBJ2-1 and V is TRBV11-2, with D unresolved. This CDR3 contains 16 residues. Trimming shortened V by 0 bases and J by 0 bases, and 9 bases separated the two germline ends. The germline V gene has CDR1 SGHAT and CDR2 FQNNGV. The CDR3 region has the DNA TGTGCCAGCAGCTTAGAGGTGCGGAGCTCCTACAATGAGCAGTTCTTC. This sequence encodes CASSLEVRSSYNEQFF.

This rearrangement joins TRBV7-2 to TRBJ1-5; no firm D call. The CDR3 covers 13 residues. CDR1 SGHTA and CDR2 FQGNSA come from the germline V gene. V was cut by 0 bases and J by 1 base, with 1 base left in between. CDR3 residues: CASSLASNQPQHF. CDR3 DNA sequence: TGTGCCAGCAGCTTAGCGAGCAATCAGCCCCAGCATTTT.

Regarding this clone: Other DNA variants within this sample encode the same CDR3. The chain employs TRBV7-9 and TRBJ1-5; D not resolved. CDR3 length: 14 residues. Germline V lookup: CDR1 SEHNR, CDR2 FQNEAQ (reference sequence). The ends were cut back, 5 bases at V and 0 bases at J, with 8 bases in the middle. The CDR3 sequence: CASSPQGSNQPQHF. CDR3 bases: TGTGCCAGCAGCCCTCAAGGTAGCAATCAGCCCCAGCATTTT.

The chain joins TRBV27 to TRBJ2-7; D possibly corresponds to TRBD2 (6 bases). The CDR3 runs to 17 residues. The V and J ends lost 6 bases and 3 bases respectively, with 24 bases between them. From germline, CDR1 is MNHEY and CDR2 SMNVEV (reference sequence). The CDR3 here is CASRYRGMEGYNYEQYF. CDR3 coding DNA: TGTGCCAGCAGATATCGGGGGATGGAGGGATATAACTACGAGCAGTACTTC.

This clone was found once. This rearrangement joins TRBV7-9 to TRBJ2-7, with 7 bases identical to TRBD1. The CDR3 has 15 amino acids. The V and J ends lost 5 bases and 5 bases, in that order; junction bases with no gene match: 12. The germline CDR1 and CDR2 sequences are SEHNR and FQNEAQ (reference sequence). CDR3 loop: CASSRASTGLNEQYF. Written as DNA, the CDR3 is TGTGCCAGCAGCCGAGCCTCGACAGGGCTCAACGAGCAGTACTTC.

The chain has TRBV11-2 and TRBJ2-5, with unresolved D. This CDR3 is 12 amino acids long. Germline V gene data show CDR1 as SGHAT and CDR2 as FQNNGV. V lost 6 bases and J 3 bases, leaving 8 bases between the germline ends. The DNA for the CDR3 is TGTGCCAGCAGTCGATCCGAAGAGACCCAGTACTTC. It translates to CASSRSEETQYF.

The CDR3 is CASSLEPGIGTQYF. The CDR3, as DNA: TGTGCCAGCAGCTTAGAGCCAGGGATCGGGACCCAGTACTTC. The V call is TRBV11-1, the J call TRBJ2-5; TRBD1 might be the D (5 bases). Germline V gene data show CDR1 as SGHAT and CDR2 as FQDESV (reference sequence). Trimming shortened V by 1 base and J by 7 bases, and 13 bases separated the two germline ends. CDR3 length: 14 residues. The variable domain in full, completed from reference TRBV11-1 and TRBJ2-5, reads EAEVAQSPRYKITEKSQAVAFWCDPISGHATLYWYRQILGQGPELLVQFQDESVVDDSQLPKDRFSAERLKGVDSTLKIQPAELGDSAMYLCASSLEPGIGTQYFGPGTRLLVL.

This clone was seen only once. V is TRBV7-3 and J is TRBJ2-7; 8 bases fit TRBD1. The CDR3 extends over 13 amino acids. J lost 0 bases, V lost 8 bases, and 3 bases had no gene match. Per the germline V gene, CDR1 is SGHTA and CDR2 is FQGTGA. This CDR3 is CASVQGVSYEQYF. For the CDR3, the DNA is TGTGCCAGCGTACAGGGGGTCTCCTACGAGCAGTACTTC.

This rearrangement joins TRBV7-2 to TRBJ1-3; D call uncertain. The CDR3 runs 15 residues. In germline, CDR1 is SGHTA, CDR2 FQGNSA. Trimming stripped 1 base from V and 4 bases from J, with 11 bases between. In DNA form, the CDR3 reads TGTGCCAGCAGCTTAGGAGTTGGGGTCGGAAACACCATATATTTT. Protein: CASSLGVGVGNTIYF.

This clone was counted only a few times. The V gene is TRBV19, the J gene TRBJ1-3, with 8 positions matching TRBD1. The V and J ends lost 4 bases and 2 bases, in that order; junction bases with no gene match: 4. This CDR3 is built from 15 residues. Germline V gene data show CDR1 as LNHDA and CDR2 as SQIVND (reference sequence). CDR3 region: CASSTWTGPGNTIYF. Here the CDR3 DNA reads TGTGCCAGTAGTACCTGGACAGGGCCTGGAAACACCATATATTTT.

The chain employs TRBV7-2 and TRBJ2-5; 8 bases map to TRBD1. CDR1 and CDR2 from the germline V gene are SGHTA and FQGNSA. CDR3 length equals 16 residues. V gave up 8 bases and J gave up 3 bases; unmatched junction bases: 14. DNA of the CDR3: TGTGCCAGCGGACTCACCGGGACAGGCATTAAAGAGACCCAGTACTTC. Translated: CASGLTGTGIKETQYF.

The J gene is TRBJ1-4, the V gene TRBV5-4; 10 bases line up with TRBD1. This CDR3 has 16 amino acids. V was pared by 4 bases and J by 5 bases, with 8 bases of the junction left unmatched. Per the germline V gene, CDR1 is SGHNT and CDR2 is YYREEE (reference sequence). CDR3 DNA: TGTGCCAGCAGCCTCGGTCCGGGACAGGGGAATGAAAAACTGTTTTTT. Residues: CASSLGPGQGNEKLFF.

V and J are TRBV2 and TRBJ1-3; D gene unclear. The germline V gene encodes CDR1 SNHLY and CDR2 FYNNEI. The CDR3 has 15 amino acids. Trimming pared 8 bases from V and 0 bases from J, leaving 14 bases between. The CDR3 coding sequence is TGTGCCAGCCTCCGACCGAAAAGCTCTGGAAACACCATATATTTT. Translation: CASLRPKSSGNTIYF.

The V call is TRBV4-1, the J call TRBJ2-2; 10 positions match TRBD2. The V segment lost 4 bases and the J segment 8 bases; nucleotides outside the gene matches: 4. The CDR3 extends over 14 amino acids. Germline lookup yields CDR1 MGHRA and CDR2 YSYEKL. CDR3 sequence reads: CASSPLAGSGELFF. CDR3 bases: TGCGCCAGCAGCCCACTAGCGGGATCGGGGGAGCTGTTTTTT.

This clone showed up just once. The chain carries TRBV28 and TRBJ1-1; D ambiguous. Trimming removed 7 bases from V and 6 bases from J, with 27 bases in between. The CDR3 extends over 17 amino acids. Germline loops: CDR1 MDHEN, CDR2 SYDVKM. CDR3 amino acids: CASNPLGMVLKAAEAFF. DNA of the CDR3: TGTGCCAGCAACCCGCTGGGTATGGTTTTAAAGGCGGCTGAAGCTTTCTTT.

This chain uses TRBV6-1 with TRBJ1-5; D possibly corresponds to TRBD1 (5 bases). This CDR3 has 11 residues. Looked up from germline, CDR1 is MNHNS and CDR2 is SASEGT. Deletions cut 9 bases from V and 7 bases from J, with 10 bases between. The CDR3 sequence: CASQGEQPQHF. The CDR3 DNA follows: TGTGCCAGTCAGGGTGAACAGCCCCAGCATTTT.

This rearrangement joins TRBV7-9 to TRBJ2-1, with 11 bases fitting TRBD1. The CDR3 consists of 14 residues. Germline values: CDR1 SEHNR, CDR2 FQNEAQ (reference sequence). The V segment lost 2 bases and the J segment 15 bases; nucleotides outside the gene matches: 9. For the CDR3, the DNA is TGTGCCAGCAGCTTAAGAGGACAGGGGGCGCGGGGGTTCTTC. Amino acid sequence: CASSLRGQGARGFF.

V and J are TRBV11-2 and TRBJ2-1, with a tentative D call TRBD1 (6 bases). Trimming removed 2 bases from V and 8 bases from J, with 19 bases in between. CDR1 SGHAT and CDR2 FQNNGV come from the germline V gene. The CDR3 is 16 residues long. The CDR3 DNA follows: TGTGCCAGCAGCTTACTACAGGGTGGGTTTATGGATGAGCAGTTCTTC. Its translation: CASSLLQGGFMDEQFF.

The rearrangement links TRBV6-4 to TRBJ2-7; D gene ambiguous. CDR3 length: 19 residues. V lost 2 bases and J 4 bases, leaving 27 bases between the germline ends. The germline gives CDR1 MRHNA, CDR2 SNTAGT. The CDR3 bases are TGTGCCAGCAGTGACAGTCGACTGATGAGGTGCATCATCCAATACGAGCAGTACTTC. Translation gives CASSDSRLMRCIIQYEQYF.

The chain combines TRBV4-3 with TRBJ2-3; D is unresolved. The CDR3 extends over 13 amino acids. Between the trimmed V and J ends, which lost 0 bases and 5 bases, there was a span of 6 bases. Germline V gives CDR1 LGHNA, CDR2 YSLEER. CDR3 protein: CASSQEGLDTQYF. Here the CDR3 DNA reads TGCGCCAGCAGCCAAGAAGGGTTAGATACGCAGTATTTT.

The V and J genes are TRBV30 and TRBJ1-2, with D tentatively TRBD1 (5 bases). CDR1 is GTSNPN and CDR2 is SVGIG in the germline V gene (reference sequence). Trimming took 6 bases from V and 2 from J, leaving 19 bases between them. The CDR3 has 15 residues. As DNA, the CDR3 is TGTGCCTGCCCTCGGGGAGGGAGGGGAAACTATGGCTACACCTTC. As protein: CACPRGGRGNYGYTF.

The CDR3 is CASSKPDVYEQYF. For the CDR3, the DNA is TGTGCCAGCAGCAAACCGGATGTGTACGAGCAGTACTTC. The chain carries TRBV5-4 and TRBJ2-7; D is uncertain. The CDR3 spans 13 residues. Germline CDR1 and CDR2: SGHNT and YYREEE (reference sequence). The V end lost 4 bases, the J end lost 4 bases, and 12 bases lay between the germline ends.

The V gene is TRBV19, the J gene TRBJ2-5; possibly TRBD1 for D (6 bases). The CDR3 totals 15 residues. V was trimmed by 4 bases and J by 6 bases, leaving 18 bases between them. Germline V gene data show CDR1 as LNHDA and CDR2 as SQIVND (reference sequence). The DNA of the CDR3 is TGTGCCAGTAGTAAGCGCAGGGGAGTTTCGAAGACCCAGTACTTC. This translates into CASSKRRGVSKTQYF.

V usage is TRBV28 and J usage is TRBJ1-4; possibly TRBD1 for D (6 bases). The germline V gene has CDR1 MDHEN and CDR2 SYDVKM. The CDR3 runs to 14 residues. V was trimmed by 6 bases and J by 8 bases, leaving 16 bases between them. CDR3 in DNA: TGTGCCAGCAGAACGGACAGAGTAGGCGAAAAACTGTTTTTT. Translated: CASRTDRVGEKLFF.

The V call is TRBV10-2, the J call TRBJ1-5, with a weak D call TRBD1 (5 bases). Trimming removed 5 bases from V and 1 base from J, with 12 bases in between. Germline loops: CDR1 WSHSY, CDR2 SAAADI. There are 15 residues in the CDR3. The CDR3 DNA sequence: TGCGCCAGCAGTCGGGACCGCTCGAGCAATCAGCCCCAGCATTTT. It yields the protein CASSRDRSSNQPQHF.

This sequence joins TRBV15 and TRBJ2-7, with D unresolved. V was cut by 5 bases and J by 3 bases, with 17 bases left in between. Germline V gene lookup returns CDR1 LNHNV and CDR2 YYDKDF (reference sequence). CDR3 length: 15 amino acids. CDR3 residues: CATSPSSILSYEQYF. The CDR3 DNA sequence: TGTGCCACCAGCCCCAGCAGCATCCTCAGCTACGAGCAGTACTTC.

The V gene is TRBV2, the J gene TRBJ2-6; 8 bases are shared with TRBD2. The CDR3 covers 17 residues. Germline trimming cut 7 bases from V and 1 base from J; bases unmatched to any gene: 9. Looked up from germline, CDR1 is SNHLY and CDR2 is FYNNEI. CDR3 DNA sequence: TGTGCCAGCAAGGGAGGACTAGCTAGTTCTGGGGCCAACGTCCTGACTTTC. As protein: CASKGGLASSGANVLTF.

The chain uses TRBV5-6 and TRBJ1-5; a weak D match, TRBD1 (6 bases). V lost 0 bases, J lost 5 bases, and 12 bases lay in between. The CDR3 spans 15 residues. Germline V lookup: CDR1 SGHDT, CDR2 YYEEEE. The CDR3: CASSLEGGADQPQHF. CDR3 coding DNA: TGTGCCAGCAGCTTGGAAGGGGGTGCCGATCAGCCCCAGCATTTT. The variable domain in full, with the rest retrieved from reference TRBV5-6 and TRBJ1-5, is DAGVTQSPTHLIKTRGQQVTLRCSPKSGHDTVSWYQQALGQGPQFIFQYYEEEERQRGNFPDRFSGHQFPNYSSELNVNALLLGDSALYLCASSLEGGADQPQHFGDGTRLSIL.

The rearrangement joins TRBV5-1 to TRBJ2-1; 8 bases line up with TRBD2. CDR1 and CDR2 (germline): SGHRS, YFSETQ. The J segment lost 8 bases and the V segment lost 4 bases, leaving 11 bases of the junction unmatched. This CDR3 contains 15 residues. The CDR3 protein is CASSTPGLEDHEQFF. CDR3 DNA sequence: TGCGCCAGCAGCACACCGGGACTAGAGGACCATGAGCAGTTCTTC.